This T cell receptor (beta chain) was captured in a study of blood T cell repertoires in COVID-19 (dated by TCRdb to the early 2020s). In terms of the full investigation: Samples covering the acute and convalescent phases of COVID-19 were provided by collaborators in the United States, Italy and Spain. The material from the prospective study consisted of cDNA or gDNA derived from T cells, B-cell-depleted T cells, or PBMCs. Subjects who had been exposed to COVID-19, were actively infected with it, or had recovered from it provided the deeply sampled blood TCRbeta repertoires that made up the dataset. A freely available public database, intended as a resource for researchers studying the immune response to SARS-CoV-2, is where the repertoires were released. The samples were drawn from the first 160 participants of the ongoing ImmuneRACE study and from 950 to 1,500 subjects provided by 6 global collaborators. A de-identified subject ID, COVID-19 status, age in years and sex were almost always included in the sample metadata. Where available, HLA class I and class II types were obtained from metadata supplied by the sample provider rather than from assay-based typing.

Study-wide findings and limitations: Clinical and demographic metadata were provided uncurated, with the amount varying by source and participant.

In regard to this clone: Its recognized antigen is unknown. Base qualities are not recorded, but no much larger clone differs from it by a single base.

Participants in the prospective study were aged roughly 18 to 95 years, lived in some 24 United States geographic areas, and enrolled through a virtual design. In the prospective study, cohorts were assigned on the basis of participant-reported clinical history obtained from a screening survey and a study questionnaire. Exposed participants had been in contact, within 2 weeks of entering the study, with a person who had a PCR-confirmed or clinician-diagnosed case of COVID-19. Mobile phlebotomists in the prospective study collected whole blood, serum and a nasopharyngeal or oropharyngeal swab from every participant. Participants in the prospective study had the option to provide additional blood draws and questionnaires over a roughly 2-month period. Prospective study blood samples were shipped either frozen or at room temperature before DNA extraction. The CDR1 and CDR2 encoded by the germline V gene (reference sequence) are LNHDA and SQIVND. V and J lose 7 bases and 2 bases, and a span of 6 bases separates them. Its CDR3 holds 12 amino acids, cysteine through phenylalanine. Only the CDR3 region is kept as DNA, spanning 36 bases read in frame from base 1.

The immunoSEQ Assay, a bias-controlled multiplex PCR, was used to amplify TCRbeta CDR3 regions from genomic DNA. The paper's data handling went like this. Within the assay, amplification of reference gene primers was used to estimate how many nucleated cells each sample contained. To quantify the absolute abundance of each unique TCRbeta CDR3 rearrangement, sequence reads were collapsed and filtered. For each sample, productive Simpson clonality was calculated by taking the square root of Simpson's diversity index across productive rearrangements. TCRdb holds this immuneACCESS table with in-frame rearrangements only. Some clones are missing; in checked studies, unresolved V genes explain under half, and the rest has no known cause. V, J and clone size reflect that table, while D and trimming were determined from the DNA. This sample comprises fewer than 250,000 clones, around four fifths of them detected only once. In total, the top ten clones hold 3.6% of the sample.

The chain employs TRBV19 and TRBJ1-5; the D gene cannot be resolved reliably. This TCR was sampled from a woman aged 40 to 50 who had been exposed to COVID-19. The source material was PBMCs or T cells enriched from blood (not recorded which). The CDR3: CASKRGNQPQHF. At the DNA level, the sequence is TGTGCCAGTAAGAGAGGCAATCAGCCCCAGCATTTT.